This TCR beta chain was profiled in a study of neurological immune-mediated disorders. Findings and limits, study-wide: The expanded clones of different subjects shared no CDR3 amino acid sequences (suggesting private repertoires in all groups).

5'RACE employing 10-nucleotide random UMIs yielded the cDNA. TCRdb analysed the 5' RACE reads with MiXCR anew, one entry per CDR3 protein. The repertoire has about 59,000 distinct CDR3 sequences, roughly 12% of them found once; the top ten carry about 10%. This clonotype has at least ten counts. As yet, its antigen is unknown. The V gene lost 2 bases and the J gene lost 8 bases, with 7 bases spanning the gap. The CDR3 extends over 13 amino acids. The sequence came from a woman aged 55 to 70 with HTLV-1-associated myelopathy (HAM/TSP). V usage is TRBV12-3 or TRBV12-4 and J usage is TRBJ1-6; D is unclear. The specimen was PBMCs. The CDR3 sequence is CASSLRTDSPLHF. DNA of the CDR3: TGTGCCAGCAGTTTACGGACGGATTCACCCCTCCACTTT.